What follows are 6 T cell receptor beta chains derived from one specimen sequenced in a study of T cell repertoires in cytomegalovirus infection. TCRdb analysed the reads with MiXCR anew, one entry per CDR3 protein. The sample records around 170,000 distinct CDR3 sequences, roughly 18% being singletons. Sequenced input: CD8+ T cells from PBMCs. The receptors come from a human donor in good health (CMV status not recorded). Some clones in this sample may be carry-over from other donors' samples.

The chain uses TRBV6-2 or TRBV6-3 and TRBJ2-1; D possibly corresponds to TRBD2 (7 bases). V was cut by 6 bases and J by 5 bases, with 17 bases left in between. CDR1 MNHEY and CDR2 SVGEGT come from the germline V gene. The CDR3 has 15 amino acids. The CDR3 DNA is TGTGCCAGCAGCTCTCAAGGGGGGGCACACAATGAGCAGTTCTTC. Protein product: CASSSQGGAHNEQFF.

This clonotype was seen only a few times. This chain connects TRBV7-9 to TRBJ1-2, with 7 bases that match TRBD1. Germline V gene lookup returns CDR1 SEHNR and CDR2 FQNEAQ (reference sequence). The CDR3 loop spans 14 amino acids. V shed 4 bases, J shed 4 bases, and the junction held 6 bases outside the gene matches. This CDR3 reads CASSYGTAVYGYTF. The CDR3, as DNA: TGTGCCAGCAGCTATGGGACAGCAGTCTATGGCTACACCTTC.

This clonotype was counted a few times. The J gene is TRBJ2-7, the V gene TRBV11-2, with 9 bases identical to TRBD2. CDR1 is SGHAT and CDR2 is FQNNGV in the germline V gene. The V and J ends lost 4 bases and 6 bases, in that order; junction bases with no gene match: 10. This CDR3 comprises 15 residues. The CDR3 reads CASSSQGGRAPEQYF. As DNA, the CDR3 is TGTGCCAGCAGCTCTCAGGGCGGGAGGGCGCCCGAGCAGTACTTC.

The table lists this clonotype with many counts. The V gene is TRBV7-8, the J gene TRBJ1-5; no firm D call. The CDR3 sequence is 13 residues long. In germline, CDR1 is SGHVS, CDR2 FQNEAQ. The V end lost 5 bases, the J end lost 2 bases, and 7 bases lay between the germline ends. CDR3 region: CASSQDGNQPQHF. CDR3 nucleotides: TGTGCCAGCAGCCAAGACGGCAATCAGCCCCAGCATTTT.

This clonotype appeared a few times. This chain connects TRBV7-2 to TRBJ1-1, with 9 bases aligning to TRBD1. Germline V gene lookup returns CDR1 SGHTA and CDR2 FQGNSA. The CDR3 is made up of 15 amino acids. V shed 4 bases and J 1 base; nucleotides not matched to a gene: 4. CDR3 DNA: TGTGCCAGCAGCTCTCAACAGGGGGCGAACACTGAAGCTTTCTTT. Amino acid sequence: CASSSQQGANTEAFF. The full variable domain, completed using reference TRBV7-2 and TRBJ1-1, is GAGVSQSPSNKVTEKGKDVELRCDPISGHTALYWYRQSLGQGLEFLIYFQGNSAPDKSGLPSDRFSAERTGGSVSTLTIQRTQQEDSAVYLCASSSQQGANTEAFFGQGTRLTVV.

This chain uses TRBV6-1 with TRBJ2-7, with 7 nucleotides matching TRBD2. This CDR3 is built from 16 residues. The V segment lost 1 base and the J segment 7 bases; nucleotides outside the gene matches: 13. Germline V gene lookup returns CDR1 MNHNS and CDR2 SASEGT. The CDR3 sequence: CASSEGLSRRETEQYF. The DNA of the CDR3 is TGTGCCAGCAGTGAAGGTTTATCTCGGCGGGAGACGGAGCAGTACTTC.